This T cell receptor (beta chain) was recovered during a study of T cell responses to AZD1222 COVID-19 vaccine. V was clipped by 4 bases and J by 4 bases, with 7 bases between them. Germline CDR1 SEHNR, CDR2 FQNEAQ (reference sequence). The CDR3 spans 12 residues. Generated by immunoSEQ multiplex PCR, the TCRdb table keeps only in-frame clones and is missing some. The data contain over 130,000 clones, roughly 92% of them singletons. This TCR was sampled from an adult who received the AZD1222 COVID-19 vaccine. Here the sequenced sample was peripheral blood, taken 28 days after the second AZD1222 dose. The J gene is TRBJ1-1, the V gene TRBV7-9, with unresolved D. The CDR3: CASSSRGTEAFF. The CDR3 bases are TGTGCCAGCAGCTCTCGGGGCACTGAAGCTTTCTTT.